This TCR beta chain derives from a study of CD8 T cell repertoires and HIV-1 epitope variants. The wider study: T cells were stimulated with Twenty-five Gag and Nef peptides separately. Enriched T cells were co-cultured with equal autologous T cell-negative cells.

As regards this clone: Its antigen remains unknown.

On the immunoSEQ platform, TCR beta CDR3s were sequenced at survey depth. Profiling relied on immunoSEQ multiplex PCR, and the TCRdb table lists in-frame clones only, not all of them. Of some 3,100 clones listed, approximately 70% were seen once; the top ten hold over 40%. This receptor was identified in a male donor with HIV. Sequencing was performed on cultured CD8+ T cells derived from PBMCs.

This CDR3 reads CSERDPYNEQFF. CDR3 sequence (DNA): TGCAGCGAGAGGGACCCGTACAATGAGCAGTTCTTC. J is TRBJ2-1 and V is TRBV29-1, with D perhaps TRBD1 or TRBD2 (5 bases each). Germline assignment: CDR1 SQVTM and CDR2 ANQGSEA. The CDR3 consists of 12 residues. The V and J ends lost 7 bases and 4 bases respectively, with 11 bases between them.